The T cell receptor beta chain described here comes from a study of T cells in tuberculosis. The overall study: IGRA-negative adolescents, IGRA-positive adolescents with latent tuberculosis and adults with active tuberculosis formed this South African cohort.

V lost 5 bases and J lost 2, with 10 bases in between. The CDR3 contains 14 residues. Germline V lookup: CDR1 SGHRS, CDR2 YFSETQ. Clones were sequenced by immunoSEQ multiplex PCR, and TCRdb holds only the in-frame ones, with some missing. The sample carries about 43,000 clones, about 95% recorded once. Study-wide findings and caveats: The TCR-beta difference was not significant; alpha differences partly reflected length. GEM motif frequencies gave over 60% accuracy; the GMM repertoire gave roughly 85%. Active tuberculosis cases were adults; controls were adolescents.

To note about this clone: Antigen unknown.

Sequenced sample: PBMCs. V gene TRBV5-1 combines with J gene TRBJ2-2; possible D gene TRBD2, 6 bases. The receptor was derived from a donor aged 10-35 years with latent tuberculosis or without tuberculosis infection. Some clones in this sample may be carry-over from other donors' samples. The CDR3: CASSGLQNTGELFF. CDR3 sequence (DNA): TGCGCCAGCAGTGGACTACAAAACACCGGGGAGCTGTTTTTT.